One sample yielded the 11 T cell receptor beta chains listed below, sequenced in a study of naive CD8 T cells in extremely preterm neonates. Study-level results: Preterm infants showed shorter CDR3s, fewer N additions and less trimming than older groups.

Only in-frame clones appear in the TCRdb table, and some are missing; sequencing was by immunoSEQ multiplex PCR. Of 21,000 or so clones listed, approximately 90% are singletons. The antigens these receptors bind are not known. Extremely preterm deliveries at about 22-27 weeks of gestation provided the preterm samples. The sequencing input was naive CD8+ T cells from cord blood. The source of these receptors is a boy who was born preterm.

In the case of this clone: Other DNA sequences in the sample encode the same CDR3. The genes are TRBV27 and TRBJ1-5; D is undetermined. V was shortened by 3 bases and J by 1 base, with 4 bases between the two germline ends. There are 13 residues in the CDR3. The V gene's germline CDR1 is MNHEY and CDR2 SMNVEV (reference sequence). The CDR3 is CASSLGSNQPQHF. The DNA for the CDR3 is TGTGCCAGCAGTTTGGGGAGCAATCAGCCCCAGCATTTT.

The gene calls are TRBV4-1 and TRBJ1-1, with no clear D. In germline, CDR1 is MGHRA, CDR2 YSYEKL. Deletions cut 0 bases from V and 0 bases from J, with 14 bases between. The CDR3 is made up of 17 amino acids. The CDR3 loop is CASSQDSWTGMNTEAFF. The CDR3 nucleotides read TGCGCCAGCAGCCAAGATTCTTGGACGGGCATGAACACTGAAGCTTTCTTT.

This clone appeared a single time. The rearrangement uses TRBV7-3 and TRBJ2-3; the match to TRBD2 covers 8 bases. CDR1 is SGHTA and CDR2 is FQGTGA in the germline V gene. With 1 base clipped from V and 4 bases from J, the junction kept 1 base outside the gene matches. The CDR3 loop spans 14 amino acids. CDR3 sequence: CASSLSGGPDTQYF. CDR3 in DNA: TGTGCCAGCAGCTTAAGCGGGGGGCCAGATACGCAGTATTTT.

This clone occurred a few times. V usage is TRBV9 and J usage is TRBJ2-1, with 10 bases matching TRBD2. In germline, CDR1 is SGDLS, CDR2 YYNGEE. The CDR3 covers 15 residues. J was trimmed by 3 bases and V by 0 bases; bases with no gene match: 0. CDR3 in amino acids: CASSVERGGYNEQFF. DNA for the CDR3: TGTGCCAGCAGCGTAGAGCGGGGGGGCTACAATGAGCAGTTCTTC.

The J gene is TRBJ1-2, the V gene TRBV11-2, with D maybe TRBD1 (5 bases). Trimming cost V 3 bases and J 6 bases, with 5 bases left between them. This CDR3 has 11 amino acids. In germline, CDR1 is SGHAT, CDR2 FQNNGV. The CDR3 region is CASSFRDGYTF. CDR3 nucleotide sequence: TGTGCCAGCAGCTTCAGGGATGGCTACACCTTC.

This clone was seen once. V usage is TRBV27 and J usage is TRBJ2-3; perhaps TRBD1 as D (6 bases). V shed 5 bases and J shed 4 bases, with 13 bases lying between them. This CDR3 has 14 amino acids. The germline gives CDR1 MNHEY, CDR2 SMNVEV (reference sequence). The CDR3 loop reads CASSATGSADTQYF. DNA of the CDR3: TGTGCCAGCAGTGCTACAGGGAGTGCAGATACGCAGTATTTT.

The chain recombines TRBV4-1 with TRBJ1-2; 8 nucleotides agree with TRBD1. V lost 0 bases, J lost 8 bases, and 5 bases stayed unmatched. Germline CDR1 reads MGHRA; CDR2 reads YSYEKL. This CDR3 spans 14 amino acids. CDR3 nucleotides: TGCGCCAGCAGCCAAGATATGGCAGGGGGCGGCTACACCTTC. Translation: CASSQDMAGGGYTF.

The chain combines TRBV4-1 with TRBJ1-5; 12 bases line up with TRBD1. The J segment lost 6 bases and the V segment lost 0 bases, leaving 0 bases of the junction unmatched. This CDR3 spans 15 amino acids. Germline-derived CDR1 and CDR2 are MGHRA and YSYEKL. The CDR3 loop reads CASSQEGQGAQPQHF. CDR3 nucleotides: TGCGCCAGCAGCCAAGAGGGACAGGGGGCTCAGCCCCAGCATTTT.

The rearrangement joins TRBV7-9 to TRBJ1-1; D call uncertain. The CDR3 covers 12 residues. CDR1 and CDR2 from the germline V gene are SEHNR and FQNEAQ (reference sequence). Trimming pared 0 bases from V and 7 bases from J, leaving 6 bases between. This chain's CDR3 is CASSLAPNEAFF. CDR3 nucleotide sequence: TGTGCCAGCAGCTTAGCGCCCAATGAAGCTTTCTTT.

This chain joins TRBV7-3 and TRBJ2-7, with TRBD2 matching over 9 bases. Looked up from germline, CDR1 is SGHTA and CDR2 is FQGTGA. The V gene end was trimmed by 2 bases and the J gene end by 2 bases; junction bases not matched to a gene: 1. The CDR3 is made up of 14 amino acids. The CDR3 loop is CASSLAGGPYEQYF. CDR3 coding DNA: TGTGCCAGCAGCTTAGCGGGGGGGCCCTACGAGCAGTACTTC.

This clone was counted a single time. The rearrangement joins TRBV4-1 to TRBJ1-2; D is undetermined. V was trimmed by 1 base and J by 5 bases, leaving 2 bases between them. From germline, CDR1 is MGHRA and CDR2 YSYEKL. The CDR3 is 11 amino acids. CDR3 protein: CASSQGYGYTF. For the CDR3, the DNA is TGCGCCAGCAGCCAAGGGTATGGCTACACCTTC.